This TCR beta chain is from a study of OX40 agonist ivuxolimab in advanced cancers. Study summary: Cancers in dose escalation were hepatocellular, melanoma, renal cell and head and neck. Therapy given before enrollment (anti-PD-1, anti-PD-L1 or anti-CTLA-4) was allowed, and over 35% had some.

Using immunoSEQ multiplex PCR, the repertoire was profiled, and TCRdb retains in-frame clones only, with some absent. The sample includes just over 60,000 clones, roughly 90% seen only once; the top ten take approximately 0.64%. In this sample, this clone turned up once. What it binds is not known. Regarding the study as a whole: Partial responders at 0.1-3.0 mg/kg had among the lowest clonal expansion.

The source was CD4+ or CD8+ T cells sorted from blood, collected in a trial of the OX40 agonist ivuxolimab. This clonotype was sampled from an adult with an advanced solid tumor such as melanoma, head and neck, liver or kidney cancer.

CDR3 residues: CASSYPGRGGNQPQHF. The CDR3 nucleotides read TGTGCCAGCAGTTATCCCGGAAGGGGGGGAAATCAGCCCCAGCATTTT. The gene calls are TRBV6-9 and TRBJ1-5, with D tentatively TRBD1 (6 bases). The V end lost 2 bases, the J end lost 4 bases, and 15 bases lay between the germline ends. Germline V gene lookup returns CDR1 MNHGY and CDR2 SVAAGI. The CDR3 is 16 amino acids.